The 26 T cell receptor beta chains below all came from one sample that was sequenced in a study of shared clonotypes between healthy human individuals. Naive CD8 cells, CD45RO-negative and positively selected for CCR7, excluded terminally differentiated effector memory CD45RA+ cells. Sequenced by immunoSEQ multiplex PCR; TCRdb stores in-frame clones only, minus some. The data hold fewer than 1 million clones, with 90% to 98% observed a single time. Material: naive CD8+ T cells sorted from blood. The receptors shown here come from a man aged 25 to 45 in good health.

The chain is built from TRBV5-1 and TRBJ2-3, with D perhaps TRBD1 or TRBD2 (5 bases each). Germline V gene sequence: CDR1 SGHRS, CDR2 YFSETQ. V was clipped by 3 bases and J by 1 base, with 12 bases between them. This CDR3 has 15 amino acids. The CDR3 is CASSSRGWGTDTQYF. The DNA of the CDR3 is TGCGCCAGCAGCTCCCGGGGCTGGGGCACAGATACGCAGTATTTT.

This chain links TRBV19 with TRBJ1-5, with D unclear. The CDR3 sequence is 14 residues long. Trimming took off 7 bases at V and 0 bases at J, with 10 bases between the two ends. Per the germline V gene, CDR1 is LNHDA and CDR2 is SQIVND (reference sequence). CDR3: CASTPLFSNQPQHF. The CDR3 DNA reads TGTGCCAGTACCCCTCTTTTTAGCAATCAGCCCCAGCATTTT.

This chain's CDR3 is CASSPSEDSYNEQFF. CDR3 nucleotides: TGCGCCAGCAGCCCCTCAGAGGACTCATACAATGAGCAGTTCTTC. This rearrangement joins TRBV4-1 to TRBJ2-1; a possible D gene is TRBD2 (5 bases). CDR1 and CDR2 from the germline V gene are MGHRA and YSYEKL. This CDR3 spans 15 amino acids. Deletions cut 4 bases from V and 4 bases from J, with 14 bases between.

The chain employs TRBV29-1 and TRBJ2-2; D might be TRBD1 (8 bases). Trimming removed 6 bases from V and 6 bases from J, with 23 bases in between. CDR3 length: 16 amino acids. CDR1 is SQVTM, CDR2 ANQGSEA, per germline. The CDR3: CSVDREGTGRPGELFF. In DNA form, the CDR3 reads TGCAGCGTGGACAGGGAGGGAACGGGAAGGCCCGGGGAGCTGTTTTTT.

The V gene is TRBV27, the J gene TRBJ2-1; TRBD2 is a possible D gene (5 bases). This CDR3 comprises 18 residues. The V end lost 0 bases, the J end lost 0 bases, and 15 bases lay between the germline ends. Germline V gene lookup returns CDR1 MNHEY and CDR2 SMNVEV (reference sequence). The CDR3 nucleotides read TGTGCCAGCAGTTTATCGGGTCCAGCGGAGAGCTCCTACAATGAGCAGTTCTTC. Amino acid sequence: CASSLSGPAESSYNEQFF.

The chain combines TRBV4-1 with TRBJ2-7, with unresolved D. Between the trimmed V and J ends, which lost 1 base and 0 bases, there was a span of 7 bases. Germline V CDR1 and CDR2: MGHRA, YSYEKL. CDR3 length: 14 residues. The CDR3 DNA follows: TGCGCCAGCAGCCAAGTGGGGAACTCCTACGAGCAGTACTTC. Translated: CASSQVGNSYEQYF.

The rearrangement uses TRBV19 and TRBJ1-5, with no clear D. CDR3 length equals 15 residues. V dropped 2 bases and J dropped 0 bases, with 8 bases sitting between them. Germline lookup yields CDR1 LNHDA and CDR2 SQIVND (reference sequence). CDR3 DNA sequence: TGTGCCAGTAGTATACAACAGCTTAGCAATCAGCCCCAGCATTTT. This gives the protein CASSIQQLSNQPQHF.

V gene TRBV6-6 combines with J gene TRBJ2-1, with D possibly TRBD2 on 5 matching bases. V was pared by 7 bases and J by 5 bases, with 12 bases between. The length of the CDR3 is 13 residues. CDR1 and CDR2 (germline): MNHNY, SVGAGI (reference sequence). CDR3 protein: CASTFGENNEQFF. CDR3 coding DNA: TGTGCCAGCACCTTCGGGGAGAACAATGAGCAGTTCTTC.

A word on this clone: Other DNA sequences in this specimen translate into the identical CDR3. This chain joins TRBV7-9 and TRBJ2-7, with D uncertain. Germline V gives CDR1 SEHNR, CDR2 FQNEAQ (reference sequence). The V end was cut by 1 base, the J end by 2 bases, with 6 bases between. There are 13 residues in the CDR3. CDR3 region: CASSLGRTYEQYF. CDR3 bases: TGTGCCAGCAGCTTAGGCAGGACCTACGAGCAGTACTTC.

About this clone itself: Distinct nucleotide sequences in the sample also encode this CDR3. The V gene is TRBV4-1, the J gene TRBJ2-7; D is tentatively TRBD1 or TRBD2 (5 bases each). Germline V gene data show CDR1 as MGHRA and CDR2 as YSYEKL. The CDR3 is 14 residues long. Trimming left V 0 bases short and J 3 bases short, with 9 bases between. The CDR3 loop reads CASSQDPGSYEQYF. In nucleotides, the CDR3 is TGCGCCAGCAGCCAAGATCCAGGGAGCTACGAGCAGTACTTC.

The V gene is TRBV25-1, the J gene TRBJ2-1, with 10 nucleotides matching TRBD1. The CDR3 length is 15 residues. With V trimmed by 6 bases and J by 3 bases, 5 bases remained unmatched. Per germline, CDR1 MGHDK and CDR2 SYGVNS. In DNA, the CDR3 is TGTGCCAGCAGCCCGGGACAGGGGCTCTACAATGAGCAGTTCTTC. This encodes CASSPGQGLYNEQFF.

The J gene is TRBJ1-1, the V gene TRBV27, with D maybe TRBD1 (5 bases). V was pared by 7 bases and J by 7 bases, with 13 bases between. The CDR3 consists of 12 residues. Looked up from germline, CDR1 is MNHEY and CDR2 is SMNVEV (reference sequence). The CDR3 protein is CASMGQGNEAFF. In DNA form, the CDR3 reads TGTGCCAGCATGGGGCAGGGCAATGAAGCTTTCTTT.

Here the CDR3 reads CASSLSIAGLNTEAFF. The CDR3 DNA is TGTGCCAGCAGCTTGAGTATCGCAGGGCTGAACACTGAAGCTTTCTTT. This sequence joins TRBV11-2 and TRBJ1-1; weak D call: TRBD1 (5 bases). In germline, CDR1 is SGHAT, CDR2 FQNNGV. This CDR3 is 16 amino acids long. V was cut by 3 bases and J by 0 bases, with 14 bases left in between.

Here the CDR3 DNA reads TGTGCCAGCAGCTACGGACAGGACTACGAGCAGTACTTC. Its translation is CASSYGQDYEQYF. The chain links TRBV27 to TRBJ2-7, with TRBD1 matching 7 bases. The V segment lost 6 bases and the J segment 3 bases; nucleotides outside the gene matches: 5. Germline CDR1 and CDR2: MNHEY and SMNVEV (reference sequence). This CDR3 region has 13 residues.

V usage is TRBV5-6 and J usage is TRBJ1-4; possible D gene TRBD1, 6 bases. This CDR3 is 14 amino acids long. CDR1 is SGHDT and CDR2 is YYEEEE in the germline V gene. The ends were cut back, 4 bases at V and 5 bases at J, with 12 bases in the middle. The CDR3 spells CASSETGRNEKLFF. The CDR3 region has the DNA TGTGCCAGCAGCGAAACAGGGAGGAATGAAAAACTGTTTTTT.

J is TRBJ2-2 and V is TRBV4-3; D unresolved. Between the trimmed V and J ends, which lost 4 bases and 5 bases, there was a span of 11 bases. The CDR3 sequence is 14 residues long. The V gene's germline CDR1 is LGHNA and CDR2 YSLEER. CDR3 amino acids: CASSLSGLTGELFF. In DNA, the CDR3 is TGCGCCAGCAGCCTCTCGGGCCTAACCGGGGAGCTGTTTTTT.

This chain links TRBV7-9 with TRBJ2-1, with TRBD1 identical over 10 bases. CDR3 length: 15 amino acids. V dropped 5 bases and J dropped 6; count of bases not matched to a gene: 7. Germline V gives CDR1 SEHNR, CDR2 FQNEAQ (reference sequence). The CDR3 nucleotides read TGTGCCAGCAGCCCGGGACAGGGGAAGAGCAATGAGCAGTTCTTC. This gives the protein CASSPGQGKSNEQFF.

This rearrangement joins TRBV30 to TRBJ2-1; 10 positions agree with TRBD1. The V segment lost 0 bases and the J segment 7 bases; nucleotides outside the gene matches: 3. CDR1 is GTSNPN, CDR2 SVGIG, per germline (reference sequence). The CDR3 spans 14 residues. CDR3 nucleotides: TGTGCCTGGAGTGTCGGACAGGGGGAGAATGAGCAGTTCTTC. As protein: CAWSVGQGENEQFF.

V gene TRBV29-1 combines with J gene TRBJ1-4; no clear D gene. The V and J ends lost 5 bases and 6 bases respectively, with 4 bases between them. The CDR3 extends over 10 amino acids. Germline assignment: CDR1 SQVTM and CDR2 ANQGSEA. The CDR3 protein is CSVYHEKLFF. The CDR3 nucleotides read TGCAGCGTTTACCATGAAAAACTGTTTTTT. Supplemented by reference TRBV29-1 and TRBJ1-4, the full variable domain reads SAVISQKPSRDICQRGTSLTIQCQVDSQVTMMFWYRQQPGQSLTLIATANQGSEATYESGFVIDKFPISRPNLTFSTLTVSNMSPEDSSIYLCSVYHEKLFFGSGTQLSVL.

This chain uses TRBV5-1 with TRBJ2-3, with D unresolved. Between the trimmed V and J ends, which lost 0 bases and 4 bases, there was a span of 6 bases. This CDR3 spans 13 amino acids. Germline values: CDR1 SGHRS, CDR2 YFSETQ. The CDR3 reads CASSLGFADTQYF. DNA of the CDR3: TGCGCCAGCAGCTTGGGGTTCGCAGATACGCAGTATTTT.

A word on this clone: Other DNA sequences of this sample code for an identical CDR3. The chain uses TRBV9 and TRBJ2-3; 7 nucleotides line up with TRBD2. The CDR3 spans 15 residues. Germline CDR1 and CDR2: SGDLS and YYNGEE. J gave up 3 bases and V 0 bases, and 4 bases lay outside the gene matches. The CDR3, as DNA: TGTGCCAGCAGCGTAGTAGCGGGCGGGACAGATACGCAGTATTTT. Translated, it gives CASSVVAGGTDTQYF.

The chain uses TRBV5-1 and TRBJ2-1, with D maybe TRBD1 (5 bases). Germline CDR1 is SGHRS and CDR2 is YFSETQ. V lost 0 bases and J lost 7, with 26 bases in between. CDR3 size: 19 residues. The CDR3 spells CASSLGGVLYSKQRNEQFF. The CDR3, as DNA: TGCGCCAGCAGCTTGGGGGGCGTACTATATTCCAAACAAAGGAATGAGCAGTTCTTC.

This sequence joins TRBV15 and TRBJ2-7; TRBD1 is a possible D gene (6 bases). Germline V gene sequence: CDR1 LNHNV, CDR2 YYDKDF (reference sequence). This CDR3 is 13 amino acids long. V shed 11 bases and J shed 0 bases, with 14 bases lying between them. Written as DNA, the CDR3 is TGTGCCGTTTCCCCGGGACACTCCTACGAGCAGTACTTC. Its translation: CAVSPGHSYEQYF.

The chain uses TRBV4-3 and TRBJ2-2; TRBD2 aligns across 7 bases. The CDR3 loop spans 17 amino acids. The V segment lost 0 bases and the J segment 5 bases; nucleotides outside the gene matches: 9. Looked up from germline, CDR1 is LGHNA and CDR2 is YSLEER. CDR3 in DNA: TGCGCCAGCAGCCAAGATAGATCGGGGACTAAAACCGGGGAGCTGTTTTTT. It encodes CASSQDRSGTKTGELFF.

This chain's CDR3 is CASSQDGQGSTDTQYF. The DNA of the CDR3 is TGCGCCAGCAGCCAAGATGGGCAGGGGAGCACAGATACGCAGTATTTT. The chain couples TRBV4-1 to TRBJ2-3, with TRBD1 as a possible D gene (6 bases). V lost 0 bases and J 0 bases, leaving 10 bases between the germline ends. Germline V CDR1 and CDR2: MGHRA, YSYEKL. The CDR3 has 16 amino acids.

The chain recombines TRBV9 with TRBJ2-5, with 11 positions matching TRBD2. The CDR3 has 17 amino acids. Trimming cost V 4 bases and J 3 bases; bases outside gene matches: 11. Germline values: CDR1 SGDLS, CDR2 YYNGEE. CDR3 loop: CASSSGTSGYSKETQYF. The DNA for the CDR3 is TGTGCCAGCAGCTCCGGGACTAGCGGCTACTCGAAAGAGACCCAGTACTTC.